This passage covers 8 T cell receptor beta chains from one sample sequenced in a study of long-term antiretroviral therapy in people with HIV. Runs used v3.0 of the immunoSEQ assay and were done at survey level. Produced via immunoSEQ multiplex PCR; TCRdb's table is partial and in-frame only. This repertoire shows over 30,000 clones, 60% to 85% found once; its top ten account for 8.2%. The sample consisted of unsorted PBMCs, taken 3.1 years after starting antiretroviral therapy. The receptors come from a woman aged 50 to 60 with HIV.

The CDR3 sequence is CASSATEGGTGELFF. The CDR3 DNA follows: TGTGCCAGCAGCGCAACCGAAGGGGGTACCGGGGAGCTGTTTTTT. This chain joins TRBV9 and TRBJ2-2; D is perhaps TRBD1 (6 bases). Trimming shortened V by 3 bases and J by 5 bases, and 14 bases separated the two germline ends. This CDR3 is 15 amino acids long. Germline CDR1 SGDLS, CDR2 YYNGEE.

The chain couples TRBV6-5 to TRBJ1-3; D ambiguous. The germline gives CDR1 MNHEY, CDR2 SVGAGI. The CDR3 covers 14 residues. V gave up 10 bases and J gave up 4 bases, with 17 bases separating them. CDR3 in amino acids: CATKSGAGGNTIYF. The DNA for the CDR3 is TGTGCCACCAAAAGCGGAGCAGGAGGAAACACCATATATTTT.

This clone has just one count. The rearrangement joins TRBV6-5 to TRBJ2-7; D is undetermined. The V gene lost 0 bases and the J gene lost 5 bases, with 11 bases spanning the gap. CDR3 length: 14 amino acids. Per germline, CDR1 MNHEY and CDR2 SVGAGI. DNA of the CDR3: TGTGCCAGCAGTTACTCCGAAGCCCTCCACGAGCAGTACGTC. Translation: CASSYSEALHEQYV.

The chain recombines TRBV30 with TRBJ2-1, with D perhaps TRBD1 or TRBD2 (7 bases each). With 0 bases removed from V and 12 bases from J, the gap between germline ends came to 21 bases. CDR1 and CDR2 from the germline V gene are GTSNPN and SVGIG (reference sequence). CDR3 length: 15 amino acids. For the CDR3, the DNA is TGTGCCTGGAGTGTACTCGGGACAGCCCCGGGGGGGCAGTTCTTC. This gives the protein CAWSVLGTAPGGQFF.

This chain uses TRBV25-1 with TRBJ2-6; D is possibly TRBD1 or TRBD2 (6 bases each). CDR1 and CDR2 from the germline V gene are MGHDK and SYGVNS. The CDR3 has 18 amino acids. The V and J ends lost 7 bases and 2 bases respectively, with 21 bases between them. CDR3 DNA sequence: TGTGCCAGCACCCACTCGAGGGGGGATACCCCTGGGGCCAACGTCCTGACTTTC. Protein sequence: CASTHSRGDTPGANVLTF.

J is TRBJ2-7 and V is TRBV23-1; a weak D match, TRBD1 (6 bases). TRBV23-1 is annotated as an ORF whose role is uncertain. The V and J ends lost 4 bases and 4 bases respectively, with 14 bases between them. The CDR3 length is 14 residues. CDR3 sequence (DNA): TGCGCCAGCAGTCCTCCCGGGACATTTTACGAGCAGTACGTC. Its protein is CASSPPGTFYEQYV.

The sample holds one count of this clone. This sequence joins TRBV7-3 and TRBJ2-2; no clear D. The CDR3 length is 15 residues. Per germline, CDR1 SGHTA and CDR2 FQGTGA. Trimming shortened V by 5 bases and J by 1 base, and 11 bases separated the two germline ends. The CDR3: CASSLWHGNTGELFF. The CDR3 DNA reads TGTGCCAGCAGCCTGTGGCATGGGAACACCGGGGAGCTGTTTTTT.

The CDR3 spells CASSQGDRSSPEAFF. CDR3 coding DNA: TGTGCCAGCAGCCAAGGTGACAGGAGTTCCCCTGAAGCTTTCTTT. The chain couples TRBV4-2 to TRBJ1-1; D may be TRBD1 (6 bases). The CDR3 is 15 residues long. The V end was cut by 1 base, the J end by 6 bases, with 15 bases between. The germline CDR1 and CDR2 sequences are LGHNA and YNFKEQ.